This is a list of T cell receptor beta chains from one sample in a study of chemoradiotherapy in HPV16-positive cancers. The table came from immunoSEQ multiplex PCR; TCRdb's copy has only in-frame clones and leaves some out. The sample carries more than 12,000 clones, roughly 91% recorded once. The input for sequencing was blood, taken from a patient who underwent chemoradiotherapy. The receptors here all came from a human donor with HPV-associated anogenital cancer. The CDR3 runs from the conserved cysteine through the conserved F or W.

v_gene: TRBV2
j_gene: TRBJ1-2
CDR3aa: CASQFIGEANYGYTF

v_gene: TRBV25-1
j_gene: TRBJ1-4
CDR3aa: CASSSRGRGEKLFF

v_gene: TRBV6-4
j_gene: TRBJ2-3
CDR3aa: CASRSGGAADTQYF

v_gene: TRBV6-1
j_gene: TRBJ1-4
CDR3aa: CASSGGQEWFATNEKLFF

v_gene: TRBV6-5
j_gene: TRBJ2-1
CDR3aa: CASSPRDRQNNEQFF

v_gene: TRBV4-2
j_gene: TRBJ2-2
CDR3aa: CASNSFGTENTGELFF

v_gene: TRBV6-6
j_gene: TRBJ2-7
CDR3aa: CASSQPTGGKDEQYF

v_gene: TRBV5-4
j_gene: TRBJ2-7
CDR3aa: CASSPGLAGDEQYF

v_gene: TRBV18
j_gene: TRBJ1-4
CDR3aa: CASSPGIGEKLFF

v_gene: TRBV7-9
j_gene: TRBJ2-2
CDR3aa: CASSFGAGELFF

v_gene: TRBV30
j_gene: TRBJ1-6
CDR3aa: CAWNPSHRWNSPLHF

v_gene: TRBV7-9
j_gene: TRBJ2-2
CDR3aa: CASSLSVGGWTGELFF

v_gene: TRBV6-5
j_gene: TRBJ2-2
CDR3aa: CASSSQETGELFF

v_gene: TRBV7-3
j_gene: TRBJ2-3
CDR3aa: CASSTHRGHIDTQYF

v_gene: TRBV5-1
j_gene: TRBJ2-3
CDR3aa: CASSLAGGGLPPTDTQYF

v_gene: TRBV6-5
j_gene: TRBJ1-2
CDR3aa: CASSYSTGIGYTF

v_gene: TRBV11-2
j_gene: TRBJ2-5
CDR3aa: CASSSGSGKETQYF

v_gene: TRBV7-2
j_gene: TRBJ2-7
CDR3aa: CASSLATSGLSYEQYF

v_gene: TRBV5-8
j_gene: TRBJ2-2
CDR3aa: CASSYVENTGELFF

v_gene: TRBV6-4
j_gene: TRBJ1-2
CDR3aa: CASSAPTDRDCGYTF

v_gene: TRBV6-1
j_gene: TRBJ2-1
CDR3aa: CASSELAGTPNEQFF

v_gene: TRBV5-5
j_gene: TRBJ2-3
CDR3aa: CASSLSGAGGDTQYF

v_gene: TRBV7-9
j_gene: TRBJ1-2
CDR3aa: CASSLESNRGHRYGYTF

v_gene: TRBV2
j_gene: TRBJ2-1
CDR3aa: CASNPWQGSYNEQFF

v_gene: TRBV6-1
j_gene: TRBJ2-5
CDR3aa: CASRRGAWETQYF

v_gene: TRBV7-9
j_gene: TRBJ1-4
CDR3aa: CASSLPLTGAGGKLFF

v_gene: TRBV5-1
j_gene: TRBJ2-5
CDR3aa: CASSSRDSLSAQYF

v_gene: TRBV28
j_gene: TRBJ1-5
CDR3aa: CASSFDRGRNQPQHF

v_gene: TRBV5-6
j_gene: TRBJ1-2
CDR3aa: CASSASGNYGYTF

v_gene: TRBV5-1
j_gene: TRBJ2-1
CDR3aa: CASSLAGATSGGQDHEQFF

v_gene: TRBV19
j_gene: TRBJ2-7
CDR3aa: CASTATGNSYEQYF

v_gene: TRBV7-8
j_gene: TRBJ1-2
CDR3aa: CASSSPGQTHGGSEGYTF

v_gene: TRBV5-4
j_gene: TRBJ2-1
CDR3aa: CASSLVAGFSYNEQFF

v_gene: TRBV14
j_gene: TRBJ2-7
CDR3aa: CASSSGLAGQKWREQYF

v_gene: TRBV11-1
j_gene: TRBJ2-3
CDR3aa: CASSLTQQGPDTQYF

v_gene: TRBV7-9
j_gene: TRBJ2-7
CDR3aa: CASSSRGTILRVQYF

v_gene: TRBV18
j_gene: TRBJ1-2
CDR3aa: CASSPRGDSTYGYTF

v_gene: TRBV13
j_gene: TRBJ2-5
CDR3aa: CASSFSGQGQETQYF

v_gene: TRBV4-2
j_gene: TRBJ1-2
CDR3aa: CASSQGNQDYGYTF

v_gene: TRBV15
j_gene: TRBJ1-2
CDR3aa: CATSRTGGLYGYTF

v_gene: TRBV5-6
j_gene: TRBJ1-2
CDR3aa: CASSFPMGGDANNYGYTF

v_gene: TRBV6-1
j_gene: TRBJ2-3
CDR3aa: CASATGRGTDTQYF

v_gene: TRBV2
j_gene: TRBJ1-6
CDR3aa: CASSVDLNSPLHF

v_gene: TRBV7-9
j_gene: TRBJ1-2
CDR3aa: CASSLGAANYGYTF

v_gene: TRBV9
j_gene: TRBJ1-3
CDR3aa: CASSPGGNTIYF

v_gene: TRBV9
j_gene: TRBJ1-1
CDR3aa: CASSGPDRGAAFF

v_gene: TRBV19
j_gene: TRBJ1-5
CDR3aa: CASSIRDSNQPQHF

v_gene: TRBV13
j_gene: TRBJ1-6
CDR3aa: CASSLGRLTDPVSYNSPLHF

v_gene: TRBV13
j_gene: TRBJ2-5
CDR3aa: CASSAPLGLGVLSRETQYF

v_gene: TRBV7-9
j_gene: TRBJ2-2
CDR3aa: CASSPRGGSGTGELFF

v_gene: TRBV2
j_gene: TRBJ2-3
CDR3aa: CASSVGGLSSDTQYF

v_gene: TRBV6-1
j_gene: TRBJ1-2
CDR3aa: CASTSSQGAYGYTF

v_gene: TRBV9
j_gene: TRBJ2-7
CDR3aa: CASSVTSGQGAMDEQYF

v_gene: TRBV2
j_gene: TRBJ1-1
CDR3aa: CASSVDFVDTEAFF

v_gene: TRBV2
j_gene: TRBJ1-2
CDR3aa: CASSAGGGGYGYTF